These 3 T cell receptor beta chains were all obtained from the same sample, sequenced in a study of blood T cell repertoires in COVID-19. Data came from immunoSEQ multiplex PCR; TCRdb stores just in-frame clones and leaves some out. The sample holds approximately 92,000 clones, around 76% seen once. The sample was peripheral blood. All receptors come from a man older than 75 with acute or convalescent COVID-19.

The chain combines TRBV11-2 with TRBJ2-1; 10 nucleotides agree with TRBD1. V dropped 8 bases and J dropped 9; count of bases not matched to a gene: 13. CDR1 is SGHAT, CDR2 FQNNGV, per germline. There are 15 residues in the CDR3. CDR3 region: CASGPRDRGFGEQFF. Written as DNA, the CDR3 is TGTGCCAGCGGGCCCCGGGACAGGGGTTTCGGTGAGCAGTTCTTC.

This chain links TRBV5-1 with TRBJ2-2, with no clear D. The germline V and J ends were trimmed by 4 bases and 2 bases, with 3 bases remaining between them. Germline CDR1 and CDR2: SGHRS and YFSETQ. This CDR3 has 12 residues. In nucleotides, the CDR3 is TGCGCCAGCAGCCTCAACACCGGGGAGCTGTTTTTT. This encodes CASSLNTGELFF.

In nucleotides, the CDR3 is TGTGCCAGCAGCTTGGAGGGACAGAATGGCGAGCAGTACTTC. Its translation is CASSLEGQNGEQYF. The rearrangement uses TRBV5-4 and TRBJ2-7, with 7 bases matching TRBD1. Germline CDR1 reads SGHNT; CDR2 reads YYREEE (reference sequence). This CDR3 is 14 amino acids long. The V gene end was trimmed by 0 bases and the J gene end by 6 bases; junction bases not matched to a gene: 6.